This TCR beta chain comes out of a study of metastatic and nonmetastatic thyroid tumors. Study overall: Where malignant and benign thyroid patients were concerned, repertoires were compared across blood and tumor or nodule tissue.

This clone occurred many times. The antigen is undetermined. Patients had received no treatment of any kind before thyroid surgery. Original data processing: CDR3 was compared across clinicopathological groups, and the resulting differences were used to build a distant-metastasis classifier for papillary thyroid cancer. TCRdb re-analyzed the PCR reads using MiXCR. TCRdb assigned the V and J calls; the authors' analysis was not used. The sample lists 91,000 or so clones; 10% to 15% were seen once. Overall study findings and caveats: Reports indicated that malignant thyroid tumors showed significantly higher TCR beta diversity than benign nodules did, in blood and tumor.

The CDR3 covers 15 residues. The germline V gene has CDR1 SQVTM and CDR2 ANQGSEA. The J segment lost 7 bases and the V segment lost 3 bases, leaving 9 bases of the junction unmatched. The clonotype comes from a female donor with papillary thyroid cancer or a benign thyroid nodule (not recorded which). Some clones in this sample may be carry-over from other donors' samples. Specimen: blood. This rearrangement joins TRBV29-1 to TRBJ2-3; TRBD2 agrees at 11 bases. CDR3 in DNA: TGCAGCGTTGAGATACTAGCGGGAGCGACGAATACGCAGTATTTT. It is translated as CSVEILAGATNTQYF.